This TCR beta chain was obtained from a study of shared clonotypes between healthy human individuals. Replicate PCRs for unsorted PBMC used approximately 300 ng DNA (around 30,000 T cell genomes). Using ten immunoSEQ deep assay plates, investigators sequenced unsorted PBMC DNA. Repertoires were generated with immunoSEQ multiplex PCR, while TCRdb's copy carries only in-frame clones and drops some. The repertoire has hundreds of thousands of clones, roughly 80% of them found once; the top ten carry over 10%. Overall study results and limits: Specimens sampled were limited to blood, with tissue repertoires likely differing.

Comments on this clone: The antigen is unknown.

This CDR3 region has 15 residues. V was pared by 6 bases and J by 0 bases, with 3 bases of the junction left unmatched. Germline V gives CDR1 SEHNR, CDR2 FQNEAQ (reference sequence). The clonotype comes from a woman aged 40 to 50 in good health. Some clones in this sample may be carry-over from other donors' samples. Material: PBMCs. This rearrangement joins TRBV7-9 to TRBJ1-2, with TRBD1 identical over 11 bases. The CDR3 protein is CASRGTGGSNYGYTF. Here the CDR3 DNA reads TGTGCCAGCAGGGGGACAGGGGGATCTAACTATGGCTACACCTTC.